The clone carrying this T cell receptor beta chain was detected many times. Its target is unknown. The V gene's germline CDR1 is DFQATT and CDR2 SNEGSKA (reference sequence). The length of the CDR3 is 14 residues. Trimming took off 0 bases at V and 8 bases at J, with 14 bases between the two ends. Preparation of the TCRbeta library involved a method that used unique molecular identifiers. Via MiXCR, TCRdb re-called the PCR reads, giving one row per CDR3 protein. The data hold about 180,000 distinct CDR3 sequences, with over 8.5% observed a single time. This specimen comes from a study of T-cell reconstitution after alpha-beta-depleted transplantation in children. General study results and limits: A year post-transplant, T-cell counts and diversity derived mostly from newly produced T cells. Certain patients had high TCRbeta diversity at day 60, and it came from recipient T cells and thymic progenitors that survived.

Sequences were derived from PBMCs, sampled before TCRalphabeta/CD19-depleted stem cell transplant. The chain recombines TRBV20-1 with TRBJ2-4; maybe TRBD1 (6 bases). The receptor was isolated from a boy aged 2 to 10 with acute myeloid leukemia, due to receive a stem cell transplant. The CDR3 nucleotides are TGCAGTGCTAGAGATATACAGGGAACCTACATTCAGTACTTC. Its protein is CSARDIQGTYIQYF.